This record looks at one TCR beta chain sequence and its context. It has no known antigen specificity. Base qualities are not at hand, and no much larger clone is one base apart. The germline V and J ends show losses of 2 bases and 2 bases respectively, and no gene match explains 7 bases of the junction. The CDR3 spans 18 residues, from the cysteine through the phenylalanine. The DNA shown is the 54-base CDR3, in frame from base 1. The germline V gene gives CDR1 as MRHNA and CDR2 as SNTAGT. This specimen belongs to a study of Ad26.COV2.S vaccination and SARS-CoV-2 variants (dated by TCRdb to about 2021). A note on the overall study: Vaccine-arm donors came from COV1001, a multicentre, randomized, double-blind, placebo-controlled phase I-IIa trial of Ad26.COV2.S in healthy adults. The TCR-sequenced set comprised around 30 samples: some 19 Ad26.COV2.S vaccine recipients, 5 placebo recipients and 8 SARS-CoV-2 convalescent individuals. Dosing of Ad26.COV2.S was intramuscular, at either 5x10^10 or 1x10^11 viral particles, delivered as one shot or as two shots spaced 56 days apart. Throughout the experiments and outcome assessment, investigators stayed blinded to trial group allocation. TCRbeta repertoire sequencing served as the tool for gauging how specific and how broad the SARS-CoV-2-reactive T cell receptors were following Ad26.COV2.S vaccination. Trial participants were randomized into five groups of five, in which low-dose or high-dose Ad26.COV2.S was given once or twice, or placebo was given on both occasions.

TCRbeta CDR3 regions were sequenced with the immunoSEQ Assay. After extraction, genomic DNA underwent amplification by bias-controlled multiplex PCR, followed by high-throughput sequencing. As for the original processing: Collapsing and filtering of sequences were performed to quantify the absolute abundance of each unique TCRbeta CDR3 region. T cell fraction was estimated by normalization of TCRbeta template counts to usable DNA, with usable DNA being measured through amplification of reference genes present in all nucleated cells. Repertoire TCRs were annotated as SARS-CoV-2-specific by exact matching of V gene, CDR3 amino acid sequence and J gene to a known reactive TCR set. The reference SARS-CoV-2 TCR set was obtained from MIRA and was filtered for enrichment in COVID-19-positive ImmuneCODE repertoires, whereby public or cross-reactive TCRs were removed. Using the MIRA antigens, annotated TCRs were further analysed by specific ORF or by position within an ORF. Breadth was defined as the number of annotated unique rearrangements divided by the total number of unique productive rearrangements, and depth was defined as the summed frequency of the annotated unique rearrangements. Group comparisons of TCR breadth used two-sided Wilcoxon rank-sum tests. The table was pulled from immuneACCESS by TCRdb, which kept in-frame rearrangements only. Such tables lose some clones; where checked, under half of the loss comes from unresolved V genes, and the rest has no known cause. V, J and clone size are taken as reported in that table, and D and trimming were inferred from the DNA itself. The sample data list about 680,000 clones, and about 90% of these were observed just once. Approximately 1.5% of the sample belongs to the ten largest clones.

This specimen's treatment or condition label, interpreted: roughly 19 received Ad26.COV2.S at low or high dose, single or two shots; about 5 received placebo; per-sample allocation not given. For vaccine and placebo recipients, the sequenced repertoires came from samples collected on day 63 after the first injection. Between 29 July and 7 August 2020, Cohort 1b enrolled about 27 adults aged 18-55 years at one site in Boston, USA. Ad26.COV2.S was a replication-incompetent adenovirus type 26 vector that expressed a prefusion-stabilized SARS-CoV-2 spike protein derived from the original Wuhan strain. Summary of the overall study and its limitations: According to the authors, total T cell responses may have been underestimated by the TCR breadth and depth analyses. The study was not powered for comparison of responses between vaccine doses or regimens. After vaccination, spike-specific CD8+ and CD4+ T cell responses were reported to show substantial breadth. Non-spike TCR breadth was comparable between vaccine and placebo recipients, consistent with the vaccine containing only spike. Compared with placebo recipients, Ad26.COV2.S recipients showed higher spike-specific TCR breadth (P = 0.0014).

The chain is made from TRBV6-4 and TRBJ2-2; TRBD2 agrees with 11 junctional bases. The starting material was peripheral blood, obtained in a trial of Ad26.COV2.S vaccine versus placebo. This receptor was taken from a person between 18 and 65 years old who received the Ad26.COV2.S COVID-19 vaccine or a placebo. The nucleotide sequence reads TGTGCCAGCAGTGACCTAGCGGGAGGAGAAGTAAACACCGGGGAGCTGTTTTTT. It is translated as CASSDLAGGEVNTGELFF.